This passage covers 18 T cell receptor beta chains from one sample sequenced in a study of shared clonotypes between healthy human individuals. CD45RO-negative, CCR7-positively selected cells formed the naive CD8 fraction, excluding terminally differentiated effector memory CD45RA+ cells. The data were produced by immunoSEQ multiplex PCR, yet TCRdb's version contains in-frame clones alone and is incomplete. Of more than 500,000 clones in the sample, approximately 96% were seen once. Sequenced material: naive CD8+ T cells sorted from blood. The receptors shown here come from a woman under 40 in good health.

V and J are TRBV29-1 and TRBJ1-2; 9 bases match TRBD1. The CDR3 is 12 amino acids. Germline-derived CDR1 and CDR2 are SQVTM and ANQGSEA. V lost 2 bases to trimming and J lost 7 bases; unmatched junction nucleotides: 2. CDR3 DNA sequence: TGCAGCGTTGAAATACAGGGGGCTGGCTACACCTTC. This codes for CSVEIQGAGYTF.

The CDR3 protein is CASSFKTAYEQYF. CDR3 coding DNA: TGTGCCAGCAGTTTCAAGACCGCCTACGAGCAGTACTTC. The chain carries TRBV28 and TRBJ2-7, with unresolved D. The V end was cut by 3 bases, the J end by 2 bases, with 8 bases between. This CDR3 contains 13 residues. Looked up from germline, CDR1 is MDHEN and CDR2 is SYDVKM.

The chain couples TRBV9 to TRBJ2-3; possible D gene TRBD1, 6 bases. Germline CDR1 reads SGDLS; CDR2 reads YYNGEE. The CDR3 runs to 16 residues. Trimming left V 3 bases short and J 0 bases short, with 14 bases between. CDR3 DNA: TGTGCCAGCAGCGCCCGACAGGAGTCTAGCACAGATACGCAGTATTTT. Its protein is CASSARQESSTDTQYF.

The gene calls are TRBV11-2 and TRBJ1-1, with unresolved D. Between the trimmed V and J ends, which lost 3 bases and 4 bases, there was a span of 12 bases. From germline, CDR1 is SGHAT and CDR2 FQNNGV. The CDR3 sequence is 14 residues long. CDR3 in DNA: TGTGCCAGCAGCTTCCGGGAGTGGGGCACTGAAGCTTTCTTT. This codes for CASSFREWGTEAFF. Full variable domain (outside the CDR3, taken from reference TRBV11-2 and TRBJ1-1): EAGVAQSPRYKIIEKRQSVAFWCNPISGHATLYWYQQILGQGPKLLIQFQNNGVVDDSQLPKDRFSAERLKGVDSTLKIQPAKLEDSAVYLCASSFREWGTEAFFGQGTRLTVV.

This clone was counted once. The chain recombines TRBV6-5 with TRBJ2-3; D could derive from TRBD1 or TRBD2 (6 bases each). The CDR3 contains 15 residues. Trimming removed 2 bases from V and 1 base from J, with 10 bases in between. Germline V gene lookup returns CDR1 MNHEY and CDR2 SVGAGI. DNA for the CDR3: TGTGCCAGCAGTTACGGGGGGCGAGGCACAGATACGCAGTATTTT. It yields the protein CASSYGGRGTDTQYF.

The V gene is TRBV5-8, the J gene TRBJ1-2; D is uncertain. V was pared by 4 bases and J by 7 bases, with 14 bases between. Germline-derived CDR1 and CDR2 are SGHTS and YDEGEE. The CDR3 has 13 amino acids. CDR3 coding DNA: TGTGCCAGCAGCCACGAGGGTCTCGGTGGCTACACCTTC. This translates into CASSHEGLGGYTF.

This chain connects TRBV7-9 to TRBJ1-5; TRBD1 aligns across 8 bases. The CDR3 runs 15 residues. In germline, CDR1 is SEHNR, CDR2 FQNEAQ (reference sequence). After removal of 6 bases from V and 7 bases from J, the junction contained 11 bases not matched to a gene. The CDR3 loop is CASSNTGQGWQPQHF. DNA for the CDR3: TGTGCCAGCAGTAATACCGGACAGGGTTGGCAGCCCCAGCATTTT.

The chain combines TRBV18 with TRBJ2-7; D call uncertain. The CDR3 is made up of 13 amino acids. Germline CDR1 and CDR2: KGHSH and LQKENI. V lost 2 bases, J lost 4 bases, and 9 bases lay in between. Here the CDR3 reads CASSPGPLYEQYF. Here the CDR3 DNA reads TGTGCCAGCTCACCAGGCCCCCTTTACGAGCAGTACTTC. Using reference TRBV18 and TRBJ2-7 for the parts outside the CDR3, the full variable domain is NAGVMQNPRHLVRRRGQEARLRCSPMKGHSHVYWYRQLPEEGLKFMVYLQKENIIDESGMPKERFSAEFPKEGPSILRIQQVVRGDSAAYFCASSPGPLYEQYFGPGTRLTVT.

The J gene is TRBJ2-3, the V gene TRBV7-8, with TRBD2 matching over 9 bases. The CDR3 has 16 amino acids. Trimming cost V 5 bases and J 0 bases; bases outside gene matches: 6. The germline V gene encodes CDR1 SGHVS and CDR2 FQNEAQ. The CDR3 nucleotides read TGTGCCAGCAGCCTTCTGACTAGCGGAAGCACAGATACGCAGTATTTT. This sequence encodes CASSLLTSGSTDTQYF. Looking up the rest from reference TRBV7-8 and TRBJ2-3 gives the full variable domain: GAGVSQSPRYKVAKRGQDVALRCDPISGHVSLFWYQQALGQGPEFLTYFQNEAQLDKSGLPSDRFFAERPEGSVSTLKIQRTQQEDSAVYLCASSLLTSGSTDTQYFGPGTRLTVL.

This clone occurred once. This specimen includes other DNA sequences encoding the same CDR3. This chain links TRBV9 with TRBJ2-5; D might be TRBD1 or TRBD2, each matching 5 bases. Germline V gives CDR1 SGDLS, CDR2 YYNGEE. Trimming took off 0 bases at V and 1 base at J, with 7 bases between the two ends. CDR3 length: 14 amino acids. The CDR3: CASSVGGTQETQYF. Here the CDR3 DNA reads TGTGCCAGCAGCGTAGGGGGGACCCAAGAGACCCAGTACTTC.

This chain connects TRBV7-9 to TRBJ1-2; no reliable D call. This CDR3 comprises 12 residues. With 1 base removed from V and 8 bases from J, the gap between germline ends came to 8 bases. Germline CDR1 is SEHNR and CDR2 is FQNEAQ (reference sequence). CDR3 DNA sequence: TGTGCCAGCAGCTTAGAAGTGGGGGGCTACACCTTC. Amino acids: CASSLEVGGYTF. Together with reference TRBV7-9 and TRBJ1-2, the CDR3 gives the full variable domain: DTGVSQNPRHKITKRGQNVTFRCDPISEHNRLYWYRQTLGQGPEFLTYFQNEAQLEKSRLLSDRFSAERPKGSFSTLEIQRTEQGDSAMYLCASSLEVGGYTFGSGTRLTVV.

The chain combines TRBV29-1 with TRBJ2-5; D is perhaps TRBD1 (5 bases). CDR1 and CDR2 (germline): SQVTM, ANQGSEA. The CDR3 is 14 residues long. V gave up 7 bases and J gave up 4 bases, with 19 bases separating them. The CDR3 DNA reads as TGCAGCGGCGGAATCCAGGGTCTTGGAGAGACCCAGTACTTC. It specifies CSGGIQGLGETQYF.

The chain links TRBV2 to TRBJ2-6, with 15 nucleotides matching TRBD2. This CDR3 has 18 residues. Germline CDR1 is SNHLY and CDR2 is FYNNEI. Germline trimming cut 5 bases from V and 1 base from J; bases unmatched to any gene: 3. The CDR3 spells CASSPGLAGGSGANVLTF. The CDR3 coding sequence is TGTGCCAGCAGTCCGGGACTAGCGGGAGGATCTGGGGCCAACGTCCTGACTTTC. Filled out from reference TRBV2 and TRBJ2-6, the complete variable domain reads EPEVTQTPSHQVTQMGQEVILRCVPISNHLYFYWYRQILGQKVEFLVSFYNNEISEKSEIFDDQFSVERPDGSNFTLKIRSTKLEDSAMYFCASSPGLAGGSGANVLTFGAGSRLTVL.

The CDR3 is CASSSLTGELFF. The CDR3 DNA is TGTGCCAGCAGCTCTTTAACTGGGGAGCTGTTTTTT. V gene TRBV7-3 combines with J gene TRBJ2-2; D call uncertain. V gave up 4 bases and J gave up 8 bases, with 8 bases separating them. The CDR3 totals 12 residues. CDR1 is SGHTA and CDR2 is FQGTGA in the germline V gene.

V is TRBV6-4 and J is TRBJ2-1; no clear D. From germline, CDR1 is MRHNA and CDR2 SNTAGT. CDR3 length: 11 amino acids. V was pared by 2 bases and J by 6 bases, with 2 bases between. CDR3 nucleotide sequence: TGTGCCAGCAGTGACGGCAATGAGCAGTTCTTC. Translating gives CASSDGNEQFF.

The chain joins TRBV2 to TRBJ1-4; unclear D gene. Germline loops: CDR1 SNHLY, CDR2 FYNNEI. The CDR3 is made up of 15 amino acids. The germline V and J ends were trimmed by 3 bases and 0 bases, with 8 bases remaining between them. This CDR3 reads CASSETGATNEKLFF. The DNA for the CDR3 is TGTGCCAGCAGTGAGACCGGAGCAACTAATGAAAAACTGTTTTTT.

This chain links TRBV6-5 with TRBJ2-7; D unclear. CDR1 is MNHEY and CDR2 is SVGAGI in the germline V gene. The CDR3 has 14 residues. The ends were cut back, 4 bases at V and 0 bases at J, with 10 bases in the middle. CDR3 DNA sequence: TGTGCCAGCAGTTCGGCGCCAAGCTCCTACGAGCAGTACTTC. It specifies CASSSAPSSYEQYF.

This chain connects TRBV7-9 to TRBJ2-7, with 8 bases aligning to TRBD2. The CDR3 runs to 17 residues. With V trimmed by 4 bases and J by 7 bases, 18 bases remained unmatched. CDR1 is SEHNR and CDR2 is FQNEAQ in the germline V gene (reference sequence). CDR3 region: CASSSPSSGSVSWEQYF. CDR3 DNA sequence: TGTGCCAGCAGCTCCCCTTCCAGCGGGAGTGTTTCTTGGGAGCAGTACTTC.